This T cell receptor (beta chain) stems from a study of OX40 agonist ivuxolimab in advanced cancers. Study-level information: Dosing consisted of intravenous ivuxolimab at 0.01 to 10 mg/kg every 2 weeks.

Here immunoSEQ multiplex PCR was the method, and the copy in TCRdb shows in-frame clones only, minus some. The sample holds around 95,000 clones, around 90% seen once. Germline CDR1 and CDR2: SGHTA and FQGNSA. The CDR3 runs 14 residues. Trimming took 5 bases from V and 1 from J, leaving 10 bases between them. This chain connects TRBV7-2 to TRBJ2-3; D might be TRBD2 (6 bases). The TCR sequence derives from an adult with an advanced solid tumor such as melanoma, head and neck, liver or kidney cancer. This specimen was CD4+ or CD8+ T cells sorted from blood, taken in a trial of the OX40 agonist ivuxolimab. CDR3 amino acids: CASSRDWGTDTQYF. The CDR3 DNA is TGTGCCAGCAGCCGGGACTGGGGCACAGATACGCAGTATTTT.